Below, 23 T cell receptor beta chains from the same sample are listed, as sequenced in a study of T cells in Graves' hyperthyroidism and ophthalmopathy. From RNA transcripts, TCR beta CDR3 regions were amplified. An initial round of RT-PCR targeting the TCR CDR3 relied on the HTBI primer set. Using its own MiXCR run on the multiplex PCR reads, TCRdb lists one record per CDR3 protein. The sample holds 480,000 or so distinct CDR3 sequences, around 43% seen once. The sequenced sample was peripheral blood or thyroid tissue (not recorded which). The receptor set was obtained from an adult woman with Graves' disease, either hyperthyroidism or ophthalmopathy (not recorded which).

V and J are TRBV20-1 and TRBJ2-5, with 8 bases fitting TRBD1. Germline V gene data show CDR1 as DFQATT and CDR2 as SNEGSKA (reference sequence). CDR3 length: 13 residues. V lost 3 bases to trimming and J lost 5 bases; unmatched junction nucleotides: 5. CDR3 sequence (DNA): TGCAGTGCTAGCGTTCAGGGGGCGGAGACCCAGTACTTC. It translates to CSASVQGAETQYF.

This clonotype was picked up many times. The V call is TRBV20-1, the J call TRBJ2-7; D is ambiguous. This CDR3 contains 13 residues. Germline loops: CDR1 DFQATT, CDR2 SNEGSKA (reference sequence). The germline V and J ends were trimmed by 2 bases and 2 bases, with 10 bases remaining between them. CDR3 amino acids: CSARKTRTYEQYF. The CDR3 DNA reads as TGCAGTGCTAGAAAGACACGAACCTACGAGCAGTACTTC.

The table lists this clonotype with a count of one. J is TRBJ2-7 and V is TRBV29-1; 13 positions match TRBD2. The trim removed 8 bases at V and 0 bases at J, leaving 13 bases unmatched. This CDR3 is 17 amino acids long. Germline CDR1 is SQVTM and CDR2 is ANQGSEA. In DNA, the CDR3 is TGCAGCAGTTCTTCCGGGACTAGCGGGACTTACTCCTACGAGCAGTACTTC. It translates to CSSSSGTSGTYSYEQYF.

This clonotype was found once. A much larger clone differs from this one at a single base, so this may be a read error. The chain couples TRBV19 to TRBJ2-2, with 7 bases fitting TRBD1. The length of the CDR3 is 14 residues. The germline CDR1 and CDR2 sequences are LNHDA and SQIVND (reference sequence). Trimming took 9 bases from V and 6 from J; bases not matched to a gene: 10. CDR3 sequence reads: CASSLDRAAGELFF. The DNA of the CDR3 is TGTGCCAGCAGCTTAGACAGGGCCGCCGGGGAGCTGTTTTTT.

As concerns this clonotype: This may arise from a read error, as a much more abundant clone is one base away. The chain carries TRBV10-3 and TRBJ1-5, with D unresolved. Deletions cut 6 bases from V and 4 bases from J, with 10 bases between. From germline, CDR1 is ENHRY and CDR2 SYGVKD. The CDR3 is 13 residues long. CDR3 amino acids: CAIRPGRNQPQHF. The DNA of the CDR3 is TGTGCCATCAGGCCCGGACGGAATCAGCCCCAGCATTTT.

The chain carries TRBV29-1 and TRBJ2-5; 8 bases align to TRBD1. The CDR3 spans 12 residues. The ends lost 7 bases at V and 4 bases at J; junction bases unmatched: 5. The germline V gene has CDR1 SQVTM and CDR2 ANQGSEA. CDR3 sequence reads: CSGPGGRETQYF. DNA for the CDR3: TGCAGCGGACCAGGGGGCCGAGAGACCCAGTACTTC.

As to this clonotype: A much larger clone is a single base away; this may be a read error. The chain employs TRBV19 and TRBJ1-1; D is ambiguous. CDR1 is LNHDA and CDR2 is SQIVND in the germline V gene (reference sequence). CDR3 length: 14 amino acids. Trimming cost V 7 bases and J 4 bases, with 16 bases left between them. The CDR3 bases are TGTGCCAGTACCAAGAGAGCCCCTAGCACTGAAGCTTTCTTT. Translation: CASTKRAPSTEAFF.

This clonotype came up once. The gene calls are TRBV29-1 and TRBJ2-5; 7 positions match TRBD2. The CDR3 spans 17 residues. Germline V gene data show CDR1 as SQVTM and CDR2 as ANQGSEA. V lost 3 bases to trimming and J lost 0 bases; unmatched junction nucleotides: 13. CDR3 sequence reads: CSVDPRGVSGYQETQYF. The CDR3 nucleotides read TGCAGCGTTGACCCCCGGGGGGTTAGCGGGTACCAAGAGACCCAGTACTTC.

This clonotype was picked up one time. The genes are TRBV15 and TRBJ1-1, with D possibly matching TRBD1 (5 bases). CDR1 LNHNV and CDR2 YYDKDF come from the germline V gene (reference sequence). Trimming left V 6 bases short and J 1 base short, with 9 bases between. The CDR3 length is 13 residues. The CDR3, as DNA: TGTGCCACCAGGCAACAGGAGAACACTGAAGCTTTCTTT. It specifies CATRQQENTEAFF. Filled out from reference TRBV15 and TRBJ1-1, the complete variable domain reads DAMVIQNPRYQVTQFGKPVTLSCSQTLNHNVMYWYQQKSSQAPKLLFHYYDKDFNNEADTPDNFQSRRPNTSFCFLDIRSPGLGDTAMYLCATRQQENTEAFFGQGTRLTVV.

This clonotype showed up many times. This rearrangement joins TRBV5-1 to TRBJ1-5; no reliable D call. Trimming took off 0 bases at V and 6 bases at J, with 10 bases between the two ends. Per germline, CDR1 SGHRS and CDR2 YFSETQ. The CDR3 has 14 amino acids. The CDR3 DNA is TGCGCCAGCAGCTTGGATGGGGTAGGTCAGCCCCAGCATTTT. This encodes CASSLDGVGQPQHF.

This clonotype was seen ten or more times. The genes are TRBV6-2 or TRBV6-3 and TRBJ1-2; tentatively, D is TRBD1 (6 bases). This CDR3 is built from 11 residues. The V and J ends lost 8 bases and 4 bases respectively, with 8 bases between them. Germline loops: CDR1 MNHEY, CDR2 SVGEGT. The CDR3 loop reads CASRDTYGYTF. The DNA for the CDR3 is TGTGCCAGCCGGGACACCTATGGCTACACCTTC.

The rearrangement uses TRBV20-1 and TRBJ1-5; TRBD1 aligns across 11 bases. Germline assignment: CDR1 DFQATT and CDR2 SNEGSKA (reference sequence). The CDR3 contains 20 residues. V shed 1 base, J shed 0 bases, and the junction held 14 bases outside the gene matches. CDR3 loop: CSARVAGPGQGVNSNQPQHF. CDR3 in DNA: TGCAGTGCTAGAGTAGCGGGGCCGGGACAGGGGGTAAATAGCAATCAGCCCCAGCATTTT.

CDR3 amino acids: CASSFQGRDTQYF. In nucleotides, the CDR3 is TGTGCCAGCAGCTTTCAGGGGAGAGATACGCAGTATTTT. The gene calls are TRBV11-2 and TRBJ1-5; a possible D gene is TRBD1 (6 bases). The DNA end favors TRBJ2-3, so the J call may be wrong. Germline CDR1 reads SGHAT; CDR2 reads FQNNGV. The CDR3 runs 13 residues.

This clonotype was found many times. This chain joins TRBV20-1 and TRBJ1-4; D is unresolved. Deletions cut 3 bases from V and 0 bases from J, with 8 bases between. The CDR3 spans 14 residues. The germline V gene has CDR1 DFQATT and CDR2 SNEGSKA (reference sequence). CDR3 nucleotide sequence: TGCAGTGCTAGGTCGGGAGCAACTAATGAAAAACTGTTTTTT. Amino acid sequence: CSARSGATNEKLFF.

This clonotype came up many times. V is TRBV6-5 and J is TRBJ1-4, with a possible D match to TRBD1 (5 bases). This CDR3 contains 16 residues. CDR1 is MNHEY, CDR2 SVGAGI, per germline. The germline V and J ends were trimmed by 0 bases and 6 bases, with 14 bases remaining between them. The chain's CDR3 is CASSYSIGTEDEKLFF. In DNA form, the CDR3 reads TGTGCCAGCAGTTACTCGATAGGGACGGAAGATGAAAAACTGTTTTTT.

In its sample, this clonotype was seen many times. This sequence joins TRBV20-1 and TRBJ1-1; D gene ambiguous. The germline V gene has CDR1 DFQATT and CDR2 SNEGSKA (reference sequence). This CDR3 comprises 13 residues. V lost 5 bases to trimming and J lost 5 bases, with 15 bases between them. The CDR3 is CSAGLGASTEAFF. CDR3 sequence (DNA): TGCAGTGCTGGACTGGGAGCTTCGACTGAAGCTTTCTTT.

This clonotype was observed a few times. This chain uses TRBV6-6 with TRBJ2-7; D tentatively reads TRBD1 or TRBD2 (7 bases each). CDR3 length equals 15 residues. Trimming took 2 bases from V and 0 from J, leaving 11 bases between them. Germline assignment: CDR1 MNHNY and CDR2 SVGAGI (reference sequence). The CDR3 here is CASSYGRGGSYEQYF. In nucleotides, the CDR3 is TGTGCCAGCAGTTACGGCAGGGGGGGCTCCTACGAGCAGTACTTC.

This clonotype occurred many times. The chain recombines TRBV29-1 with TRBJ1-3; D gene uncertain. CDR1 and CDR2 from the germline V gene are SQVTM and ANQGSEA. This CDR3 has 13 amino acids. The germline V and J ends were trimmed by 3 bases and 4 bases, with 10 bases remaining between them. The CDR3 here is CSVDLRNGNTIYF. DNA for the CDR3: TGCAGCGTTGATCTACGGAACGGAAACACCATATATTTT.

V gene TRBV20-1 combines with J gene TRBJ2-5; a possible D gene is TRBD2 (5 bases). V lost 5 bases and J 5 bases, leaving 12 bases between the germline ends. The CDR3 length is 12 residues. The germline V gene has CDR1 DFQATT and CDR2 SNEGSKA (reference sequence). The CDR3 DNA is TGCAGTGCTGCGGGCGGTGGGGAGACCCAGTACTTC. It specifies CSAAGGGETQYF.

This clonotype was observed once. The chain carries TRBV20-1 and TRBJ2-3, with D uncertain. CDR3 size: 15 residues. Germline-derived CDR1 and CDR2 are DFQATT and SNEGSKA (reference sequence). Trimming cost V 4 bases and J 6 bases, with 20 bases left between them. The CDR3, as DNA: TGCAGTGCTACTGCCCACCCACCGACTTGGGATACGCAGTATTTT. Translated, it gives CSATAHPPTWDTQYF.

The CDR3 sequence: CSVVRDRNSYEQYF. As DNA, the CDR3 is TGCAGCGTCGTCCGGGACAGGAACTCCTACGAGCAGTACTTC. The V and J genes are TRBV29-1 and TRBJ2-7, with TRBD1 matching 8 bases. Germline values: CDR1 SQVTM, CDR2 ANQGSEA. V gave up 6 bases and J gave up 0 bases; unmatched junction bases: 7. This CDR3 region has 14 residues.

This clonotype was recorded at least ten times. The rearrangement uses TRBV7-2 and TRBJ2-7; D remains unclear. V lost 5 bases to trimming and J lost 0 bases, with 11 bases between them. The CDR3 spans 14 residues. Germline CDR1 and CDR2: SGHTA and FQGNSA. CDR3 in DNA: TGTGCCAGCAGCCCGTACAGTGGCTCCTACGAGCAGTACTTC. This gives the protein CASSPYSGSYEQYF.

This clonotype was counted only a few times. The J gene is TRBJ1-1, the V gene TRBV27; tentatively, D is TRBD1 (6 bases). Trimming left V 0 bases short and J 4 bases short, with 9 bases between. This CDR3 contains 14 residues. CDR1 is MNHEY, CDR2 SMNVEV, per germline (reference sequence). The chain's CDR3 is CASSLSGGPTEAFF. The CDR3 nucleotides are TGTGCCAGCAGTTTATCGGGGGGGCCCACTGAAGCTTTCTTT.